This T cell receptor (beta chain) was retrieved from a study of blood T cell repertoires in COVID-19. Whole-study context: Researchers got acute and convalescent COVID-19 samples from the United States, Italy and Spain. PBMCs, B-cell-depleted T cells, or T cells were the source of the cDNA or gDNA that made up the material.

As processed by the authors: Amplification from reference gene primers served as the basis for estimated nucleated cell counts. Here immunoSEQ multiplex PCR was the method, and the copy in TCRdb shows in-frame clones only, minus some. For V, J and clone size, that table is used; D and trimming come from the DNA. The table shows roughly 100,000 clones, with approximately 72% occurring only once. The germline gives CDR1 MRHNA, CDR2 SNTAGT. The CDR3 sequence is 13 residues long. V gave up 6 bases and J gave up 2 bases, with 9 bases separating them. Sequencing used peripheral blood. V and J are TRBV6-4 and TRBJ2-3; the D is unclear. The TCR originated in an older woman with acute or convalescent COVID-19. The CDR3 loop reads CASRARNTDTQYF. The DNA for the CDR3 is TGTGCCAGCAGGGCCAGAAACACAGATACGCAGTATTTT.